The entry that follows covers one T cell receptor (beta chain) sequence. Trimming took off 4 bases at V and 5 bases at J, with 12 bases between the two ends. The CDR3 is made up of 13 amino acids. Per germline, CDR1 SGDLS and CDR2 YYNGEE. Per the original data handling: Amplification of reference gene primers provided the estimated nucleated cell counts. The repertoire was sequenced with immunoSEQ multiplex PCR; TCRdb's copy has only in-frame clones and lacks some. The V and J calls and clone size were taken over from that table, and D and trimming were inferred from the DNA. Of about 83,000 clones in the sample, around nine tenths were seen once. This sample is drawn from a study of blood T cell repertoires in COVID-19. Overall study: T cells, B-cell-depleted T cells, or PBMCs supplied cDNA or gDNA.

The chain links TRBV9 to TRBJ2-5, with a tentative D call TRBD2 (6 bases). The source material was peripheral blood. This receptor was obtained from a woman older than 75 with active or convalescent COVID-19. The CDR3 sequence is CASSPGLTETQYF. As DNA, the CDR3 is TGTGCCAGCAGCCCGGGACTGACGGAGACCCAGTACTTC.